A single sample is the source of the 6 T cell receptor beta chains below, sequenced in a study of OX40 agonist ivuxolimab in advanced cancers. Profiling relied on immunoSEQ multiplex PCR, and the TCRdb table lists in-frame clones only, not all of them. The sample shows about 95,000 clones, 85% to 90% of them seen only once. The input for sequencing was CD4+ or CD8+ T cells sorted from blood, taken in a trial of the OX40 agonist ivuxolimab. These receptor sequences come from an adult with an advanced solid tumor such as melanoma, head and neck, liver or kidney cancer.

The chain links TRBV5-1 to TRBJ2-7; TRBD1 might be the D (6 bases). The CDR3 runs 16 residues. Germline CDR1 is SGHRS and CDR2 is YFSETQ. Deletions cut 4 bases from V and 0 bases from J, with 17 bases between. CDR3 sequence reads: CASSLRLTGDSYEQYF. In DNA form, the CDR3 reads TGCGCCAGCAGCCTGAGATTGACAGGAGACTCCTACGAGCAGTACTTC.

V usage is TRBV4-1 and J usage is TRBJ2-1; 7 bases agree with TRBD2. The V and J ends lost 1 base and 4 bases, in that order; junction bases with no gene match: 10. Germline V gives CDR1 MGHRA, CDR2 YSYEKL. CDR3 length: 17 residues. In DNA, the CDR3 is TGCGCCAGCAGCCAAGGTCGAGCGGCTAGCGGTTACAATGAGCAGTTCTTC. Translating it yields CASSQGRAASGYNEQFF.

The chain recombines TRBV5-1 with TRBJ2-7; D is unclear. CDR3 size: 13 residues. V gave up 6 bases and J gave up 0 bases, with 10 bases separating them. Germline loops: CDR1 SGHRS, CDR2 YFSETQ. CDR3 amino acids: CASTYGSSYEQYF. The CDR3 DNA is TGCGCCAGCACCTACGGAAGCTCCTACGAGCAGTACTTC.

This clone occurred once. V and J are TRBV29-1 and TRBJ1-1; D possibly corresponds to TRBD1 (6 bases). Germline values: CDR1 SQVTM, CDR2 ANQGSEA. Trimming cost V 7 bases and J 2 bases, with 17 bases left between them. The CDR3 sequence is 14 residues long. The CDR3: CSARLQTGNTEAFF. The CDR3 region has the DNA TGCAGCGCTCGTCTTCAGACAGGAAACACTGAAGCTTTCTTT.

The chain carries TRBV15 and TRBJ1-5, with TRBD1 identical over 8 bases. V trimming: 0 bases; J trimming: 4 bases; junction bases outside the gene matches: 11. CDR3 length: 18 residues. Germline V CDR1 and CDR2: LNHNV, YYDKDF (reference sequence). CDR3 in DNA: TGTGCCACCAGCAGAGATCCCGGGACAGGTATCCTGAATCAGCCCCAGCATTTT. It codes for CATSRDPGTGILNQPQHF.

The CDR3 DNA sequence: TGTGCCAGCTCACAATTCGGACAAGGCAATCAGCCCCAGCATTTT. It codes for CASSQFGQGNQPQHF. The chain links TRBV18 to TRBJ1-5; TRBD1 is a possible D gene (5 bases). Germline V gene lookup returns CDR1 KGHSH and CDR2 LQKENI. V was cut by 4 bases and J by 2 bases, with 12 bases left in between. This CDR3 contains 15 residues.